One and the same sample provided the 24 T cell receptor beta chains below, sequenced in a study of T cells in localized non-small cell lung cancer. Libraries were prepared by immunoSEQ multiplex PCR; TCRdb keeps only in-frame clonotypes and omits some of them. The data contain more than 25,000 clones, around four fifths of them singletons. The input for sequencing was peripheral blood, taken before any cancer treatment. All receptors come from a woman aged 35 to 70 with stage I lung adenocarcinoma.

The chain is built from TRBV7-9 and TRBJ2-7; 10 nucleotides match TRBD1. The V segment lost 1 base and the J segment 6 bases; nucleotides outside the gene matches: 6. The CDR3 contains 15 residues. From germline, CDR1 is SEHNR and CDR2 FQNEAQ (reference sequence). CDR3 bases: TGTGCCAGCAGCTTAGGGACAGGGGGTACGGGCGAGCAGTACTTC. Translation: CASSLGTGGTGEQYF.

This rearrangement joins TRBV5-1 to TRBJ2-3; the D gene is possibly TRBD1 (5 bases). This CDR3 region has 14 residues. CDR1 and CDR2 from the germline V gene are SGHRS and YFSETQ. Trimming cost V 4 bases and J 0 bases, with 9 bases left between them. The DNA for the CDR3 is TGCGCCAGCAGCCAGGACACGAGCACAGATACGCAGTATTTT. This gives the protein CASSQDTSTDTQYF.

CDR3 protein: CSVRRGSYTF. CDR3 bases: TGCAGTGTAAGAAGGGGGAGCTACACCTTC. The chain has TRBV20-1 and TRBJ1-2; possible D gene TRBD1, 6 bases. Per germline, CDR1 DFQATT and CDR2 SNEGSKA (reference sequence). CDR3 size: 10 residues. Deletions cut 7 bases from V and 9 bases from J, with 12 bases between.

The chain links TRBV5-1 to TRBJ2-3; either TRBD1 or TRBD2 may supply D (6 bases each). The CDR3 sequence is 17 residues long. V gave up 3 bases and J gave up 4 bases, with 21 bases separating them. The germline V gene has CDR1 SGHRS and CDR2 YFSETQ. This CDR3 reads CASSSLGGSVGADTQYF. The CDR3 DNA reads as TGCGCCAGCAGCTCCCTGGGGGGCTCTGTGGGTGCAGATACGCAGTATTTT.

The V call is TRBV11-1, the J call TRBJ2-7, with D unclear. The CDR3 length is 14 residues. Germline V gene sequence: CDR1 SGHAT, CDR2 FQDESV (reference sequence). The ends were cut back, 1 base at V and 2 bases at J, with 9 bases in the middle. The CDR3 is CASSLVNTPYEQYF. The CDR3, as DNA: TGTGCCAGCAGCTTAGTGAACACTCCCTACGAGCAGTACTTC.

The J gene is TRBJ2-2, the V gene TRBV13; TRBD2 agrees at 14 bases. The CDR3 loop spans 17 amino acids. The V segment lost 5 bases and the J segment 0 bases; nucleotides outside the gene matches: 2. CDR1 and CDR2 (germline): PRHDT, FYEKMQ (reference sequence). The CDR3: CASSRTSGGTNTGELFF. CDR3 coding DNA: TGTGCCAGCAGCCGGACTAGCGGGGGGACGAACACCGGGGAGCTGTTTTTT.

The chain recombines TRBV9 with TRBJ1-3; TRBD1 is a possible D gene (6 bases). The CDR3 covers 14 residues. V gave up 3 bases and J gave up 2 bases, with 9 bases separating them. The V gene's germline CDR1 is SGDLS and CDR2 YYNGEE. The CDR3 coding sequence is TGTGCCAGCAGCGCCTACAGGGCTGGAAACACCATATATTTT. Protein product: CASSAYRAGNTIYF.

The V and J genes are TRBV2 and TRBJ2-5; 7 bases map to TRBD2. Germline CDR1 SNHLY, CDR2 FYNNEI. This CDR3 has 16 amino acids. The ends lost 5 bases at V and 1 base at J; junction bases unmatched: 10. CDR3 bases: TGTGCCAGCAGTCCTCAATTGGGGGGGGGCCAAGAGACCCAGTACTTC. Protein sequence: CASSPQLGGGQETQYF.

The rearrangement links TRBV30 to TRBJ1-2, with D maybe TRBD1 (6 bases). The CDR3 sequence is 12 residues long. V gave up 5 bases and J gave up 8 bases, with 15 bases separating them. The germline gives CDR1 GTSNPN, CDR2 SVGIG (reference sequence). The CDR3 protein is CAWGRGGQGYTF. The CDR3, as DNA: TGTGCCTGGGGCCGGGGGGGCCAAGGCTACACCTTC.

There are a few counts of this clone. The chain is built from TRBV7-2 and TRBJ2-1, with 11 bases matching TRBD2. The CDR3 covers 14 residues. CDR1 SGHTA and CDR2 FQGNSA come from the germline V gene. Trimming at V came to 3 bases and at J to 7 bases, leaving 2 bases not matched to a gene. The CDR3 is CASSLGLAANEQFF. CDR3 DNA sequence: TGTGCCAGCAGCTTGGGACTAGCGGCGAATGAGCAGTTCTTC.

V gene TRBV7-9 combines with J gene TRBJ1-4, with 8 bases lining up with TRBD1. V was clipped by 5 bases and J by 8 bases; unmatched bases: 7. The CDR3 contains 14 residues. Germline-derived CDR1 and CDR2 are SEHNR and FQNEAQ (reference sequence). The DNA of the CDR3 is TGTGCCAGCAGCAGACAGGGGATTCGCGAAAAACTGTTTTTT. Amino acids: CASSRQGIREKLFF.

In its sample, this clone was seen a few times. The chain is built from TRBV7-8 and TRBJ2-2; D may be TRBD1 (7 bases). This CDR3 is built from 16 residues. Germline V gene data show CDR1 as SGHVS and CDR2 as FQNEAQ. Trimming left V 2 bases short and J 5 bases short, with 15 bases between. The CDR3 DNA reads TGTGCCAGCAGCTTAACGGGGGTGACAGGGACCGGGGAGCTGTTTTTT. It is translated as CASSLTGVTGTGELFF. Filled out from reference TRBV7-8 and TRBJ2-2, the complete variable domain reads GAGVSQSPRYKVAKRGQDVALRCDPISGHVSLFWYQQALGQGPEFLTYFQNEAQLDKSGLPSDRFFAERPEGSVSTLKIQRTQQEDSAVYLCASSLTGVTGTGELFFGEGSRLTVL.

The chain uses TRBV2 and TRBJ1-2; D uncertain. Germline CDR1 SNHLY, CDR2 FYNNEI. Deletions cut 6 bases from V and 2 bases from J, with 13 bases between. The CDR3 is made up of 14 amino acids. The CDR3 sequence is CASRPGPDNYGYTF. CDR3 DNA: TGTGCCAGCAGGCCCGGACCGGACAACTATGGCTACACCTTC.

CDR3 sequence (DNA): TGTGCCAGCAGCCTAGGGACCGGAAATGAGCAGTTCTTC. Its translation: CASSLGTGNEQFF. The rearrangement links TRBV6-1 to TRBJ2-1, with D possibly being TRBD1 or TRBD2 (5 bases each). The germline V and J ends were trimmed by 6 bases and 7 bases, with 13 bases remaining between them. Germline CDR1 and CDR2: MNHNS and SASEGT. This CDR3 has 13 residues.

This clone came up a few times. The rearrangement joins TRBV6-5 to TRBJ2-5; perhaps D is TRBD1 or TRBD2 (5 bases each). Trimming left V 2 bases short and J 3 bases short, with 7 bases between. Germline V gives CDR1 MNHEY, CDR2 SVGAGI. CDR3 length: 13 residues. The CDR3, as DNA: TGTGCCAGCAGTTACGGGGGAGAAGAGACCCAGTACTTC. It is translated as CASSYGGEETQYF.

This sequence joins TRBV29-1 and TRBJ2-2, with D possibly matching TRBD1 (6 bases). CDR3 length equals 14 residues. The V and J ends lost 0 bases and 5 bases respectively, with 10 bases between them. Germline V gene data show CDR1 as SQVTM and CDR2 as ANQGSEA. The CDR3 DNA sequence: TGCAGCGTTGAAGAGGGGGCAAGAACCGGGGAGCTGTTTTTT. Translating gives CSVEEGARTGELFF.

The chain has TRBV7-9 and TRBJ1-1; tentatively, D is TRBD1 (6 bases). The CDR3 is 15 residues long. Germline CDR1 is SEHNR and CDR2 is FQNEAQ (reference sequence). The germline V and J ends were trimmed by 6 bases and 1 base, with 15 bases remaining between them. Here the CDR3 DNA reads TGTGCCAGCAGTCCTTACGCGGGACAGAACACTGAAGCTTTCTTT. Translated, it gives CASSPYAGQNTEAFF.

This clone was recorded only once. J is TRBJ2-2 and V is TRBV4-3; D gene unclear. V shed 1 base and J shed 3 bases, with 6 bases lying between them. The CDR3 totals 14 residues. The germline gives CDR1 LGHNA, CDR2 YSLEER. In DNA form, the CDR3 reads TGCGCCAGCAGCCAAGCCCGAGACACCGGGGAGCTGTTTTTT. Translated, it gives CASSQARDTGELFF.

This clone was detected a few times. The rearrangement joins TRBV5-5 to TRBJ1-1; D is unresolved. The CDR3 loop spans 14 amino acids. CDR1 SGHKS and CDR2 YYEKEE come from the germline V gene (reference sequence). Trimming shortened V by 2 bases and J by 0 bases, and 8 bases separated the two germline ends. The CDR3 DNA follows: TGTGCCAGCAGCTTTGACCGAGTGAACACTGAAGCTTTCTTT. Its protein product is CASSFDRVNTEAFF.

The chain has TRBV2 and TRBJ1-2; TRBD1 is a possible D gene (5 bases). This CDR3 has 14 residues. Germline-derived CDR1 and CDR2 are SNHLY and FYNNEI. V was clipped by 6 bases and J by 2 bases, with 13 bases between them. CDR3 amino acids: CASRIGTENYGYTF. Written as DNA, the CDR3 is TGTGCCAGCAGAATCGGGACGGAGAACTATGGCTACACCTTC.

The V gene is TRBV18, the J gene TRBJ2-2; D ambiguous. The V and J ends lost 8 bases and 6 bases respectively, with 7 bases between them. The CDR3 contains 11 residues. Germline loops: CDR1 KGHSH, CDR2 LQKENI. Written as DNA, the CDR3 is TGTGCCAGCCGTTTGCCCGGGGAGCTGTTTTTT. Translated: CASRLPGELFF.

V is TRBV6-5 and J is TRBJ1-1; TRBD1 aligns across 7 bases. J was trimmed by 5 bases and V by 10 bases; bases with no gene match: 13. CDR1 and CDR2 (germline): MNHEY, SVGAGI. CDR3 length equals 14 residues. The CDR3 DNA is TGTGCCACAAAGGGGGGAAGGGGGCGGACTGAAGCTTTCTTT. Translation: CATKGGRGRTEAFF.

V usage is TRBV18 and J usage is TRBJ1-1, with 9 bases matching TRBD1. CDR1 and CDR2 from the germline V gene are KGHSH and LQKENI. The CDR3 totals 14 residues. J gave up 1 base and V 6 bases, and 3 bases lay outside the gene matches. The CDR3 region has the DNA TGTGCCAGCTCGGCGGACAGGGGGAACACTGAAGCTTTCTTT. Translating gives CASSADRGNTEAFF.

The chain is built from TRBV6-5 and TRBJ1-1; D remains ambiguous. Germline loops: CDR1 MNHEY, CDR2 SVGAGI. The V gene lost 8 bases and the J gene lost 4 bases, with 8 bases spanning the gap. This CDR3 is built from 11 residues. The CDR3 DNA sequence: TGTGCCAGCCTTTGGAGCACTGAAGCTTTCTTT. It translates to CASLWSTEAFF.